The TCR beta chain under discussion was sequenced for a study of blood T cell repertoires in COVID-19. Study as a whole: Acute and convalescent COVID-19 specimens originated in the United States, Italy and Spain. T cells, B-cell-depleted T cells, or PBMCs supplied cDNA or gDNA.

In the original analysis: The authors estimated nucleated cell counts from reference gene primer amplification. Method: immunoSEQ multiplex PCR; TCRdb's copy keeps in-frame clones and lacks some. The D gene and trimming were derived from the DNA, and the V and J assignments and clone size from that table. The sample holds under 150,000 clones, around 80% seen once. Germline lookup yields CDR1 SGDLS and CDR2 YYNGEE. Trimming took off 0 bases at V and 7 bases at J, with 13 bases between the two ends. The CDR3 runs 15 residues. The sequence derives from a human donor in a cohort sampled during active COVID-19. The V and J genes are TRBV9 and TRBJ2-2; D not certain. Material for sequencing was peripheral blood. The CDR3 loop is CASSVGTIDGGELFF. The DNA for the CDR3 is TGTGCCAGCAGCGTAGGTACAATCGATGGCGGGGAGCTGTTTTTT.